This is a list of T cell receptor beta chains from one sample in a study of blood T cell repertoires in COVID-19. Measured with immunoSEQ multiplex PCR; TCRdb has only the in-frame clones, and not every one. The sample records 300,000 to 350,000 clones, approximately 84% being singletons. Sequenced input: PBMCs or T cells enriched from blood (not recorded which). Source of these receptors: a woman in her 30s who had recovered from COVID-19. The CDR3 runs from the conserved cysteine through the conserved F or W. D genes are given only for firm matches. Some rows mark clone size as missing; the rest say once, few, many or name a class of expanded clone.

TRBV6-1	TRBJ1-2	.	.	15	TGTGCCAGCAGTGACCGAACAGGGTTTGTTTGGGGCTACACCTTC	CASSDRTGFVWGYTF
TRBV19	TRBJ2-3	TRBD1	.	16	TGTGCCAGTAGTACCCAGACAGGGTACCACACAGATACGCAGTATTTT	CASSTQTGYHTDTQYF
TRBV6-5	TRBJ1-3	.	.	13	TGTGCCAGCTGCCCCTCGGGTGGAAACACCATATATTTT	CASCPSGGNTIYF
TRBV5-4	TRBJ1-4	.	.	11	TGTGCCAGCAGCAGCAATGAAAAACTGTTTTTT	CASSSNEKLFF
TRBV21-1	TRBJ1-2	.	.	13	TGTGCCAGAGATGACAACCCAGGGTATGGCTACACCTTC	CARDDNPGYGYTF
TRBV5-7	TRBJ2-2	.	.	12	TGTGCCAGCAGCTCCTCCGGGGGGGAGCTGTTTTTT	CASSSSGGELFF
TRBV21-1	TRBJ1-6	.	.	19	TGTGCCAGCAGCAAAGAAGGGACAGGGGGGGGGAGATATAATTCACCCCTCCACTTT	CASSKEGTGGGRYNSPLHF
TRBV6-5	TRBJ1-5	TRBD1	.	15	TGTGCCAGCATGGACAGGGGGCATGGCAATCAGCCCCAGCATTTT	CASMDRGHGNQPQHF
TRBV9	TRBJ1-1	.	.	16	TGTGCCAGCAGCGTAGCTGCGGCGACAGTGAACACTGAAGCTTTCTTT	CASSVAAATVNTEAFF
TRBV14	TRBJ2-3	TRBD2	.	15	TGTGCCAGCAGCCAAGGGGGACTAGGCACAGATACGCAGTATTTT	CASSQGGLGTDTQYF
TRBV30	TRBJ2-7	.	.	12	TGTGCCTGGAGTGCCACATCCTACGAGCAGTACTTC	CAWSATSYEQYF
TRBV19	TRBJ2-2	TRBD1	.	16	TGTGCCAGTAGTATCGGGACAGGAATGAACACCGGGGAGCTGTTTTTT	CASSIGTGMNTGELFF
TRBV2	TRBJ1-5	TRBD1	.	15	TGTGCCAGCAGTGGGCAGGGGACAGATAATCAGCCCCAGCATTTT	CASSGQGTDNQPQHF
TRBV5-6	TRBJ1-2	.	.	11	TGTGCCAGCAGCTTGGTGGCGGATTACCAATTC	CASSLVADYQF
TRBV18	TRBJ1-2	TRBD1	.	16	TGTGCCAGCTCGGACTTACTAGGGGGCACCAACTATGGCTACACCTTC	CASSDLLGGTNYGYTF
TRBV3-1/TRBV3-2	TRBJ2-3	TRBD2	once	16	TGTGCCAGCAGCAGAGGGACTACCTCATTCACAGATACGCAGTATTTT	CASSRGTTSFTDTQYF
TRBV27	TRBJ1-6	.	.	13	TGTGCCTCGGGGGAGGTCTATAATTCACCCCTCCACTTT	CASGEVYNSPLHF
TRBV30	TRBJ1-5	TRBD1	.	13	TGTGCCTGGGGCCGGGACAGGGACCAGCCCCAGCATTTT	CAWGRDRDQPQHF
TRBV12-3/TRBV12-4	TRBJ2-5	.	once	13	TGTGCCAGCAGTTTGGGGACACAAGAGACCCAGTACTTC	CASSLGTQETQYF
TRBV7-6	TRBJ2-3	TRBD2	once	16	TGTGCCAGCAGCTTAGTGGCGGGGGATGGCACAGATACGCAGTATTTT	CASSLVAGDGTDTQYF
TRBV4-2	TRBJ2-2	.	.	15	TGTGCCAGCAGCCACGGCGGGGCAGGCACCGGGGAGCTGTTTTTT	CASSHGGAGTGELFF